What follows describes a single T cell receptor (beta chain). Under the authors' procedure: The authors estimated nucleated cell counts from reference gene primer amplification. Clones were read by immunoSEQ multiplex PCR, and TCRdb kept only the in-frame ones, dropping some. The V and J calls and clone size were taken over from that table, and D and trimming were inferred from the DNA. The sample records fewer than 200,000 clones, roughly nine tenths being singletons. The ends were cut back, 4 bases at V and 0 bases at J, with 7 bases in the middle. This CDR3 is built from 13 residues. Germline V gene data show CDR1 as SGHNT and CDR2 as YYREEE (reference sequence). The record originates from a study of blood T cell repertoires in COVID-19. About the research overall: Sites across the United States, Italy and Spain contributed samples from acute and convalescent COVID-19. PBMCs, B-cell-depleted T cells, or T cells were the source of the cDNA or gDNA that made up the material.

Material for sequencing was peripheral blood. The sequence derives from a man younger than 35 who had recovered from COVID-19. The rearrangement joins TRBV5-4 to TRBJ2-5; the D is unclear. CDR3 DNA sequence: TGTGCCAGCAGCGGGCGTAACCAAGAGACCCAGTACTTC. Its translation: CASSGRNQETQYF.